This TCR beta chain was sequenced in a study of T cell responses to AZD1222 COVID-19 vaccine. General study findings and limits: Clonal diversity was possibly underestimated, and white British individuals and females predominated among donors. Repertoires were sampled only after the peak T cell response. With dominance at 160-218 and 743-854, vaccine-associated CD4 TCRs spanned spike.

Using immunoSEQ multiplex PCR, the repertoire was profiled, and TCRdb retains in-frame clones only, with some absent. The data contain under 150,000 clones, roughly 92% of them seen just once; the ten biggest clones take up approximately 1.2%. As to this clone: The antigen is unknown.

This CDR3 contains 13 residues. Trimming shortened V by 1 base and J by 9 bases, and 10 bases separated the two germline ends. Germline V gene lookup returns CDR1 SGHTA and CDR2 FQGNSA. The sequences come from peripheral blood, collected 28 days after the second AZD1222 dose. This chain links TRBV7-2 with TRBJ2-1, with unresolved D. The source of this sequence is an adult who received the AZD1222 COVID-19 vaccine. The CDR3 here is CASSLEDGVEQFF. CDR3 coding DNA: TGTGCCAGCAGCTTAGAGGATGGGGTTGAGCAGTTCTTC.